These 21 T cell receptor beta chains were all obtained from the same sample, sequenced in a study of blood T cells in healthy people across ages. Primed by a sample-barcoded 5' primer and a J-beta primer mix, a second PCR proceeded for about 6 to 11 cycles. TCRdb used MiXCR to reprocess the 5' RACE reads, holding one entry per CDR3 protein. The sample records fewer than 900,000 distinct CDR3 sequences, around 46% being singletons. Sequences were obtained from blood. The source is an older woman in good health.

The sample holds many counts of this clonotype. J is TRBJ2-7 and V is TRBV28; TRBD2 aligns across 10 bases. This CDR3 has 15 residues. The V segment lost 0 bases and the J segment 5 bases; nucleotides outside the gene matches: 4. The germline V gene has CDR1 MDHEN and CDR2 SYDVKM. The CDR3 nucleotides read TGTGCCAGCAGTTTATGGGCTAGCGGGAGAAACGAGCAGTACTTC. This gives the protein CASSLWASGRNEQYF.

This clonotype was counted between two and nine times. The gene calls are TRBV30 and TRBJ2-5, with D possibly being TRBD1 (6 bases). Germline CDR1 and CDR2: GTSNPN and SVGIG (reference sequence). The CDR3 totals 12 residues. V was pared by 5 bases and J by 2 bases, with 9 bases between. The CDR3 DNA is TGTGCCTGGGGAGGACAGCAAGAGACCCAGTACTTC. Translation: CAWGGQQETQYF.

The CDR3 reads CASSAAGGLGEQFF. CDR3 nucleotides: TGTGCCAGCAGTGCCGCGGGGGGGCTCGGTGAGCAGTTCTTC. The chain uses TRBV2 and TRBJ2-1, with 9 bases lining up with TRBD2. The trim removed 4 bases at V and 9 bases at J, leaving 7 bases unmatched. Germline values: CDR1 SNHLY, CDR2 FYNNEI. The CDR3 covers 14 residues.

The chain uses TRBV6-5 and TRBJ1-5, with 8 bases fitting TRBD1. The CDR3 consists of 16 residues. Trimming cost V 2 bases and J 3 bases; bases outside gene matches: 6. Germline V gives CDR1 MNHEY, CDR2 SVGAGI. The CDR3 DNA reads TGTGCCAGCAGTTACAGGACAGGGAGCTACAATCAGCCCCAGCATTTT. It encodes CASSYRTGSYNQPQHF.

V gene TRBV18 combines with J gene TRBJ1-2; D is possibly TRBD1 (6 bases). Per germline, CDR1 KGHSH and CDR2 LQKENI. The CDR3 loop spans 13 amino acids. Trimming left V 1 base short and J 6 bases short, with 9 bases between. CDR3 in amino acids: CASSPRPGDGYTF. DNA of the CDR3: TGTGCCAGCTCACCACGCCCAGGGGATGGCTACACCTTC.

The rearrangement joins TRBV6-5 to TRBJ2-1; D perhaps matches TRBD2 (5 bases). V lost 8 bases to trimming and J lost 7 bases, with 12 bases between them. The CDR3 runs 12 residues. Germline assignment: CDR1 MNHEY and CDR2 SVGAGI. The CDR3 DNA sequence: TGTGCCAGCCGGGGTAGTAGGAATGAGCAGTTCTTC. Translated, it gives CASRGSRNEQFF.

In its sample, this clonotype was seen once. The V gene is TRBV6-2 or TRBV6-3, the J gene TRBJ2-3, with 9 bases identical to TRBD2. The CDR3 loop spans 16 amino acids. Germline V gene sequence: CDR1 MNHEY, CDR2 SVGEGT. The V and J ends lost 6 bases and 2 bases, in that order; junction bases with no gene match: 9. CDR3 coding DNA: TGTGCCAGCAGCCGGCCAAGCGGGAGGACCACAGATACGCAGTATTTT. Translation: CASSRPSGRTTDTQYF.

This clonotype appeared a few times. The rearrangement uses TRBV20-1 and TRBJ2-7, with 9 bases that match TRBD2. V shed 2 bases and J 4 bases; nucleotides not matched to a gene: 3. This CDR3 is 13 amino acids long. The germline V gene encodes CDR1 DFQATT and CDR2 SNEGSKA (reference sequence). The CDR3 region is CSARLAGTYEQYF. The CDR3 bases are TGCAGTGCTAGACTAGCGGGAACTTACGAGCAGTACTTC.

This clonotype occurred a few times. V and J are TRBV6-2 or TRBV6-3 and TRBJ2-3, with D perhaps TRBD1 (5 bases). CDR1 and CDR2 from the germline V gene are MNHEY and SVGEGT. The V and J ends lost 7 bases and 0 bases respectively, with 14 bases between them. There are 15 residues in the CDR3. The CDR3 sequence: CASNPPRGSTDTQYF. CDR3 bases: TGTGCCAGCAACCCTCCAAGGGGTAGCACAGATACGCAGTATTTT.

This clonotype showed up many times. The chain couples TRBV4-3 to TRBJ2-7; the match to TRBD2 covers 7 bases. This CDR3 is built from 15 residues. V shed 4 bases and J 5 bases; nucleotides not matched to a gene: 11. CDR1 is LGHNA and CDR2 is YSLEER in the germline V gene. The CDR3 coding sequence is TGCGCCAGCAGCCCCAGGCCAGCGGGATACCACGAGCAGTACTTC. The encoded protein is CASSPRPAGYHEQYF.

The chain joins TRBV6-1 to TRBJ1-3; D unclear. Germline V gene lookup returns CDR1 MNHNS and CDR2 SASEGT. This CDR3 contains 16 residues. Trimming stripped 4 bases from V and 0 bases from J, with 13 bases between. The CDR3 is CASSGRTARSGNTIYF. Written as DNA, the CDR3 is TGTGCCAGCAGTGGTAGGACGGCCCGCTCTGGAAACACCATATATTTT.

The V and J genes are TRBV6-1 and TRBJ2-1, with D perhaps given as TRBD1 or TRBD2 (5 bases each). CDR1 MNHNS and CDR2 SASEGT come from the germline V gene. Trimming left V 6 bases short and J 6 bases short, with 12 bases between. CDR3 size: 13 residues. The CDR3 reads CASRERGANEQFF. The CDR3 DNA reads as TGTGCCAGCAGGGAACGAGGGGCCAATGAGCAGTTCTTC.

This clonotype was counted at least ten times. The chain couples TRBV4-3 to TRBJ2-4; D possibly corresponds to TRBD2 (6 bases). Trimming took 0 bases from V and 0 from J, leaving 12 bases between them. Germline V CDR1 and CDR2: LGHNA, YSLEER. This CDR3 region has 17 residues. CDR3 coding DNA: TGCGCCAGCAGCCAAGATTTTATAGCGGTAGCCAAAAACATTCAGTACTTC. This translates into CASSQDFIAVAKNIQYF.

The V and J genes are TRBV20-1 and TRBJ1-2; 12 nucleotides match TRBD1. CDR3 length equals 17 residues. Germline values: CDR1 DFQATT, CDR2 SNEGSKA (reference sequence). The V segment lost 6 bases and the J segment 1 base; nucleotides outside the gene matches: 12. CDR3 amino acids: CSALPRDRGRGNYGYTF. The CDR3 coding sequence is TGCAGTGCCCTTCCCCGGGACAGGGGGCGAGGTAACTATGGCTACACCTTC.

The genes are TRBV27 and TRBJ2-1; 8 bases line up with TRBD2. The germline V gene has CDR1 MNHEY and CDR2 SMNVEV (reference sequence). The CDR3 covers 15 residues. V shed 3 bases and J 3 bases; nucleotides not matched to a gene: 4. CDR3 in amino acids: CASSFRGGNYNEQFF. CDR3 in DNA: TGTGCCAGCAGTTTCCGCGGGGGGAACTACAATGAGCAGTTCTTC.

CDR3 sequence reads: CSADRPGEETQYF. As DNA, the CDR3 is TGCAGTGCTGATAGACCGGGCGAAGAGACCCAGTACTTC. The chain carries TRBV20-1 and TRBJ2-5; no clear D gene. Germline CDR1 and CDR2: DFQATT and SNEGSKA (reference sequence). V lost 5 bases and J 3 bases, leaving 13 bases between the germline ends. CDR3 length equals 13 residues.

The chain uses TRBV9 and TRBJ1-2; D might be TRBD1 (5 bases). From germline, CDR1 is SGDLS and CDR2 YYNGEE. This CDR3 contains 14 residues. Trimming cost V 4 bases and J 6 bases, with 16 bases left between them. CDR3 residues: CASSPRSTGDGYTF. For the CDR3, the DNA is TGTGCCAGCAGCCCACGTTCTACGGGGGATGGCTACACCTTC.

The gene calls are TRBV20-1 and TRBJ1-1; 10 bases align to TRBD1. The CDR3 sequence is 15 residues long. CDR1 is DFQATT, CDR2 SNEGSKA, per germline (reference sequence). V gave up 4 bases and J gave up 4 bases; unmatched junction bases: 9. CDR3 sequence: CSATLGGQGITEAFF. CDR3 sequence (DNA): TGCAGTGCTACACTGGGGGGACAGGGGATCACTGAAGCTTTCTTT.

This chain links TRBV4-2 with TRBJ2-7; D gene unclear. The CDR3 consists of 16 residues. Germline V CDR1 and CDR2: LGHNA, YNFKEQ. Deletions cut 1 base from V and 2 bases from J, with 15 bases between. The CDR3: CASSQATPGNPYEQYF. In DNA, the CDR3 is TGTGCCAGCAGCCAAGCCACACCAGGTAACCCCTACGAGCAGTACTTC.

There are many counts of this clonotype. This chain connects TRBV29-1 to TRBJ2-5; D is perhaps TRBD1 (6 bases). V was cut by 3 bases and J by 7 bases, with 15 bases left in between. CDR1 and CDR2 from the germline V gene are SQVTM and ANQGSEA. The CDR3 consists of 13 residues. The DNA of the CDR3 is TGCAGCGTTGACCTATCAGGGGACCGGACCCAGTACTTC. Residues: CSVDLSGDRTQYF.

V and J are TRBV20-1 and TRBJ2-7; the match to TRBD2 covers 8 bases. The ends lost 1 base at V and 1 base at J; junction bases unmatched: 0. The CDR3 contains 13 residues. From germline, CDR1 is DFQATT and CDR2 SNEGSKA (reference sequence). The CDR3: CSARVAGSYEQYF. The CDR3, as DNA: TGCAGTGCTAGAGTAGCGGGATCCTACGAGCAGTACTTC.